The TCR beta chain described here comes from a study of immune cell composition in non-small cell lung cancer. The protocol was immunoSEQ multiplex PCR, while the TCRdb copy is restricted to in-frame clones and leaves out a portion. The sample has some 2,000 clones, about 87% seen once. J gave up 3 bases and V 3 bases, and 6 bases lay outside the gene matches. Germline assignment: CDR1 SGDLS and CDR2 YYNGEE. The CDR3 loop spans 15 amino acids. In regard to this clone: Its specificity is not known.

Overall study findings and caveats: TIL tumour reactivity correlated with maximal tumour-associated clone frequency in adenocarcinoma. Clones >0.5% enriched in tumour were rarer in adenocarcinoma (about 35%) than squamous (75%). Lung adenocarcinomas had lower top 10 clone scores and clonality than squamous tumours.

The chain is built from TRBV9 and TRBJ2-3, with TRBD2 identical over 8 bases. The receptor was derived from a human donor with non-small cell lung cancer. Sequencing input: lung tumor tissue. The CDR3 spells CASSDPGGRTDTQYF. The CDR3 bases are TGTGCCAGCAGCGACCCGGGGGGGAGAACAGATACGCAGTATTTT.